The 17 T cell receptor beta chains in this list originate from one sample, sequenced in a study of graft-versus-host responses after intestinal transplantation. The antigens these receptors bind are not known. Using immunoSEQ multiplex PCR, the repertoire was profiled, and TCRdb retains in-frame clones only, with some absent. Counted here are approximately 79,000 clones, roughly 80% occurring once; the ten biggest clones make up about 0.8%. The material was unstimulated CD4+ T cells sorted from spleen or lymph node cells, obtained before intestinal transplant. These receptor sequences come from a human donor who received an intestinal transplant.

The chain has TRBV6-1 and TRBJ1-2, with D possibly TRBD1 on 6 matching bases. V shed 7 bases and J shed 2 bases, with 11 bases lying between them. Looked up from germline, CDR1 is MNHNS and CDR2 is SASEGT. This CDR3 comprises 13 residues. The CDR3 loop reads CASNRAPNYGYTF. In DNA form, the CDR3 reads TGTGCCAGCAACAGGGCCCCCAACTATGGCTACACCTTC.

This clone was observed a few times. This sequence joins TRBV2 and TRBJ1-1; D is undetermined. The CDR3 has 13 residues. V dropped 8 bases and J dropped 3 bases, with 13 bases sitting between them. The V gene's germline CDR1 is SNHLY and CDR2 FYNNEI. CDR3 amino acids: CASLKDADTEAFF. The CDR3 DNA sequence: TGTGCCAGCCTAAAAGACGCGGACACTGAAGCTTTCTTT.

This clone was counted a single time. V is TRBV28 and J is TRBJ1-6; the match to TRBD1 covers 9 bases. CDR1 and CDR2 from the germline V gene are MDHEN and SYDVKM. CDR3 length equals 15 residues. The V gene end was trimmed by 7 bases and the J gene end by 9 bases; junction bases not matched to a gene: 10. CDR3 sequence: CASTHSGQGISPLHF. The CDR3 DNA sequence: TGTGCCAGCACCCATTCCGGACAGGGGATTTCACCCCTCCACTTT.

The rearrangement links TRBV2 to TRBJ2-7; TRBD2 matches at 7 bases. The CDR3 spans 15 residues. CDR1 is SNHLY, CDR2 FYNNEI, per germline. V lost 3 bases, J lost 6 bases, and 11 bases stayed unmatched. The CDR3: CASSEARGVAGEQYF. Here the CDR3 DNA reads TGTGCCAGCAGTGAGGCCCGGGGGGTTGCTGGCGAGCAGTACTTC.

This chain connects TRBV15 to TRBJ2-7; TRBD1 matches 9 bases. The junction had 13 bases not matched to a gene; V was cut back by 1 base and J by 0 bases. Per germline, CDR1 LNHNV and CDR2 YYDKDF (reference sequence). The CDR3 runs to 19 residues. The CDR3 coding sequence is TGTGCCACCAGCAGAGTGTGGGGCCCCGGGACAGGGTCCTCCTACGAGCAGTACTTC. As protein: CATSRVWGPGTGSSYEQYF.

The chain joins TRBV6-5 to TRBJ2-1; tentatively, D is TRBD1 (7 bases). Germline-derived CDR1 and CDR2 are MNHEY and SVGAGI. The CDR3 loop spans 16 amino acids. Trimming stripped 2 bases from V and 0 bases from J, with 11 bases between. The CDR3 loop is CASSYGGTASYNEQFF. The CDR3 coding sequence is TGTGCCAGCAGTTACGGGGGGACAGCCTCCTACAATGAGCAGTTCTTC.

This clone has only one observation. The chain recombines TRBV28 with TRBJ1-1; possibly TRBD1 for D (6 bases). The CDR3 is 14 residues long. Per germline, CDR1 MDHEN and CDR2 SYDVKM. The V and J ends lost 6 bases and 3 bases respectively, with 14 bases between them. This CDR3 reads CASSPLHRDTEAFF. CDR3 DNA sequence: TGTGCCAGCAGCCCTCTTCACAGGGACACTGAAGCTTTCTTT.

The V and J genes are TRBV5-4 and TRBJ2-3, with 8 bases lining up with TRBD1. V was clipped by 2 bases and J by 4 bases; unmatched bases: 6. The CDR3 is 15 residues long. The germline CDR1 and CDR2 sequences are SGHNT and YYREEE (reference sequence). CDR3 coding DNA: TGTGCCAGCAGCTTAGGTGGACAGGGATCAGATACGCAGTATTTT. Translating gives CASSLGGQGSDTQYF. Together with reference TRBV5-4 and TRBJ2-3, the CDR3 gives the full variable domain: ETGVTQSPTHLIKTRGQQVTLRCSSQSGHNTVSWYQQALGQGPQFIFQYYREEENGRGNFPPRFSGLQFPNYSSELNVNALELDDSALYLCASSLGGQGSDTQYFGPGTRLTVL.

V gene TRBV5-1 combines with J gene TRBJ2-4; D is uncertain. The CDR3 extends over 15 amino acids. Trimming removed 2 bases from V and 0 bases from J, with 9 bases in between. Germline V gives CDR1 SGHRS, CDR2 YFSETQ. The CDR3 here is CASSFDIQAKNIQYF. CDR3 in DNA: TGCGCCAGCAGCTTCGACATTCAAGCCAAAAACATTCAGTACTTC.

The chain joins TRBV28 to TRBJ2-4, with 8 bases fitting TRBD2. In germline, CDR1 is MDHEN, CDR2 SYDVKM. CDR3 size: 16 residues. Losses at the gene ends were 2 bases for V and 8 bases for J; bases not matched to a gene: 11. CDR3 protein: CASSLLKAGDEDIQYF. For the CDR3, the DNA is TGTGCCAGCAGTTTACTCAAAGCGGGAGATGAGGACATTCAGTACTTC.

CDR3 amino acids: CATSRDGGANEKLFF. In nucleotides, the CDR3 is TGTGCCACCAGCAGAGATGGGGGGGCTAATGAAAAACTGTTTTTT. This rearrangement joins TRBV15 to TRBJ1-4; perhaps TRBD1 as D (5 bases). The V gene lost 0 bases and the J gene lost 3 bases, with 8 bases spanning the gap. Germline V gives CDR1 LNHNV, CDR2 YYDKDF (reference sequence). CDR3 length equals 15 residues.

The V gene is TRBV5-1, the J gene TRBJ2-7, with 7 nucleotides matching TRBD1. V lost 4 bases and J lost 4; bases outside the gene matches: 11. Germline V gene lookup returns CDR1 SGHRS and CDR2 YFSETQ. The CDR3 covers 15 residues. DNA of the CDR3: TGCGCCAGCAGCATAGGGGACAAGGGGGCATACGAGCAGTACTTC. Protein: CASSIGDKGAYEQYF.

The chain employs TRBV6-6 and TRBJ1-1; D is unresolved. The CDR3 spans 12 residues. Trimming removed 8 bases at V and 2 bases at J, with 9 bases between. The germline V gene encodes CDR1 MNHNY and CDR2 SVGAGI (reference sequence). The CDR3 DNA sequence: TGTGCCAGCGGCAGACTCAACACTGAAGCTTTCTTT. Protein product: CASGRLNTEAFF.

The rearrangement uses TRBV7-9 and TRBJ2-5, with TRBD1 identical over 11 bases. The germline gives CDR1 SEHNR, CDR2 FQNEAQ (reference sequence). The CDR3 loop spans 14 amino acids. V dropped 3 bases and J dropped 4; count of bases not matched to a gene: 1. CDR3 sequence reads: CASSFGTGGETQYF. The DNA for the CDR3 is TGTGCCAGCAGCTTCGGGACAGGGGGAGAGACCCAGTACTTC. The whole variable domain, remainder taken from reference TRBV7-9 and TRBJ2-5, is DTGVSQNPRHKITKRGQNVTFRCDPISEHNRLYWYRQTLGQGPEFLTYFQNEAQLEKSRLLSDRFSAERPKGSFSTLEIQRTEQGDSAMYLCASSFGTGGETQYFGPGTRLLVL.

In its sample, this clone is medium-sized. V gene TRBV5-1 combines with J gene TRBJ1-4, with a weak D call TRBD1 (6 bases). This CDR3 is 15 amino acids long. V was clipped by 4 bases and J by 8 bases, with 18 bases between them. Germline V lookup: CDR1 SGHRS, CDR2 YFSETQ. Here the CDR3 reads CASSQMGGAQEKLFF. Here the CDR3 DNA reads TGCGCCAGCAGCCAAATGGGGGGGGCTCAGGAAAAACTGTTTTTT.

DNA for the CDR3: TGCGCCAGCAGCACGGGGTACGAGCAGTACTTC. This gives the protein CASSTGYEQYF. The gene calls are TRBV5-1 and TRBJ2-7, with a tentative D call TRBD2 (5 bases). CDR1 SGHRS and CDR2 YFSETQ come from the germline V gene. Deletions cut 4 bases from V and 4 bases from J, with 6 bases between. This CDR3 is built from 11 residues.

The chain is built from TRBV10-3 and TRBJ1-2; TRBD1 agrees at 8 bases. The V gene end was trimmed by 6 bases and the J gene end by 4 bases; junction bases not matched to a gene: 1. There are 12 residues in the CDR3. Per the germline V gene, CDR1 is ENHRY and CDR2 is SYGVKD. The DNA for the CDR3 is TGTGCCATCAGAGGGACAGGCTATGGCTACACCTTC. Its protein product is CAIRGTGYGYTF.